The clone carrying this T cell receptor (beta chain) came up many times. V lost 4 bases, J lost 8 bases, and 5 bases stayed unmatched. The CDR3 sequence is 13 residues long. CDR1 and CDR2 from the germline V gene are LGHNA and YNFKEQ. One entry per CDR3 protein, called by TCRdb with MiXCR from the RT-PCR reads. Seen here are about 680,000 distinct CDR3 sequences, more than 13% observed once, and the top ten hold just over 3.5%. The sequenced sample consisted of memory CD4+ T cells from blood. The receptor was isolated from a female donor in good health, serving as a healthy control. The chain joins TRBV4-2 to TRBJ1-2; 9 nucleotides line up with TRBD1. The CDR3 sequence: CASSRDRDQGYTF. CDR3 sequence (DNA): TGTGCCAGCAGCCGGGACAGGGACCAGGGCTACACCTTC.